Listed below are T cell receptor beta chains from one sample, sequenced in a study of shared clonotypes between healthy human individuals. Measured with immunoSEQ multiplex PCR; TCRdb has only the in-frame clones, and not every one. Among fewer than 550,000 clones listed, 75% to 80% were seen once. Sequencing was performed on PBMCs. These receptors were collected from a woman in her 40s in good health. Some clones in this sample may be carry-over from other donors' samples. Each CDR3 is given with its conserved first and last residue. The order of the fields is clone size, V gene, D gene, CDR3 length, J gene, CDR3 protein, CDR3 DNA. The D gene is left open where the match is weak. Part of the rows lack a size; the others show once, few, many or a class for expanded clones.

>.|TRBV28|.|13|TRBJ1-2
CASSATGTIGYTF
TGTGCCAGCAGCGCGACCGGGACTATTGGCTACACCTTC
>.|TRBV4-3|TRBD2|16|TRBJ2-1
CASSQRLAAPYNEQFF
TGCGCCAGCAGCCAAAGACTAGCGGCGCCCTACAATGAGCAGTTCTTC
>few|TRBV28|.|13|TRBJ1-2
CASTTTGIHGYTF
TGTGCCAGCACCACCACAGGGATCCATGGCTACACCTTC
>once|TRBV9|TRBD1|15|TRBJ2-2
CASSPGQGGTGELFF
TGTGCCAGCAGCCCGGGACAGGGGGGCACCGGGGAGCTGTTTTTT
>many|TRBV7-3|.|15|TRBJ2-1
CASSIDGSSYNEQFF
TGTGCCAGCAGCATCGACGGGAGCTCCTACAATGAGCAGTTCTTC
>.|TRBV9|TRBD2|16|TRBJ2-2
CASSAGLAATTGELFF
TGTGCCAGCAGCGCCGGACTAGCGGCAACCACCGGGGAGCTGTTTTTT
>.|TRBV5-6|TRBD2|17|TRBJ2-3
CASSRGLAGIGTDTQYF
TGTGCCAGCAGCAGGGGACTAGCGGGAATCGGGACAGATACGCAGTATTTT
>.|TRBV2|.|16|TRBJ1-5
CASSSPRGNSNQPQHF
TGTGCCAGCAGTTCCCCCAGGGGAAATAGCAATCAGCCCCAGCATTTT
>.|TRBV27|TRBD1|14|TRBJ1-2
CASRGTASNYGYTF
TGTGCCAGCAGGGGGACAGCCTCTAACTATGGCTACACCTTC
>.|TRBV6-5|.|12|TRBJ2-7
CASTDWGDEQYF
TGTGCCAGCACCGACTGGGGGGACGAGCAGTACTTC
>.|TRBV9|.|14|TRBJ2-5
CASSVGAAEETQYF
TGTGCCAGCAGCGTAGGGGCGGCGGAGGAGACCCAGTACTTC
>.|TRBV12-2|.|16|TRBJ1-5
CASRPKRSLCNQPQHF
TGTGCAAGTCGCCCCAAGAGGTCTTTATGCAATCAGCCCCAGCATTTT
>.|TRBV30|.|16|TRBJ2-6
CAWSGIAFSGANVLTF
TGTGCCTGGAGTGGAATCGCCTTCTCTGGGGCCAACGTCCTGACTTTC
>.|TRBV2|.|11|TRBJ2-5
CASSDSTLGYF
TGTGCCAGCAGTGACTCCACATTGGGGTACTTC
>.|TRBV30|.|14|TRBJ1-5
CAWSVLGINQPQHF
TGTGCCTGGAGTGTACTGGGAATCAATCAGCCCCAGCATTTT
>many|TRBV9|TRBD2|16|TRBJ2-2
CASRGGGLAGAGELFF
TGTGCCAGCAGAGGAGGAGGACTAGCGGGAGCTGGGGAGCTGTTTTTT